This passage covers 8 T cell receptor beta chains from one sample sequenced in a study of blood T cells in healthy people across ages. A sample-barcoded 5' primer and a J-beta primer mix were used in a second PCR of roughly 7 to 11 cycles. MiXCR, run by TCRdb on the 5' RACE reads, gives a single entry per CDR3 protein. The sample lists 800,000 to 950,000 distinct CDR3 sequences, 25% to 35% seen once, with 9.5% to 13% in the top ten. Another study also made use of these data, one on T cells of mothers and their children.

Sequences were obtained from blood. The receptors were gathered from a woman aged 40 to 50 in good health.

This clonotype was observed a handful of times. The gene calls are TRBV12-3 or TRBV12-4 and TRBJ1-2; D is undetermined. The V end was cut by 1 base, the J end by 5 bases, with 14 bases between. This CDR3 is built from 15 residues. For the CDR3, the DNA is TGTGCCAGCAGTTTAGTCCCACCACCGGAGTATGGCTACACCTTC. Amino acid sequence: CASSLVPPPEYGYTF.

The rearrangement joins TRBV20-1 to TRBJ2-1; 9 bases align to TRBD2. The CDR3 totals 15 residues. Germline assignment: CDR1 DFQATT and CDR2 SNEGSKA (reference sequence). The V segment lost 5 bases and the J segment 5 bases; nucleotides outside the gene matches: 10. CDR3 coding DNA: TGCAGTGCTGGCGGCGGGGGGGCGGTCAACAATGAGCAGTTCTTC. This translates into CSAGGGGAVNNEQFF.

This clonotype was counted at least ten times. The rearrangement joins TRBV12-3 or TRBV12-4 to TRBJ2-7, with D possibly matching TRBD1 (6 bases). CDR3 length equals 17 residues. V lost 4 bases to trimming and J lost 3 bases, with 22 bases between them. CDR3 DNA sequence: TGTGCCAGCAGTTCGGGAACCTGGGGGCAAGAGTTCTACGAGCAGTACTTC. Translated, it gives CASSSGTWGQEFYEQYF.

A few counts support this clonotype. The genes are TRBV20-1 and TRBJ2-1; no firm D call. V was clipped by 5 bases and J by 7 bases, with 15 bases between them. This CDR3 spans 13 amino acids. Germline V gene lookup returns CDR1 DFQATT and CDR2 SNEGSKA (reference sequence). The CDR3: CSAVDSKSNEQFF. As DNA, the CDR3 is TGCAGTGCTGTCGACTCTAAGTCAAATGAGCAGTTCTTC.

This chain uses TRBV27 with TRBJ2-7; no firm D call. Looked up from germline, CDR1 is MNHEY and CDR2 is SMNVEV (reference sequence). The CDR3 runs 14 residues. V was shortened by 3 bases and J by 0 bases, with 9 bases between the two germline ends. CDR3 loop: CASSLQEFSYEQYF. For the CDR3, the DNA is TGTGCCAGCAGTTTGCAGGAATTCTCCTACGAGCAGTACTTC.

About this clonotype itself: A much larger clone lies a single base off, so this may be a read error. The chain recombines TRBV6-6 with TRBJ2-5; 7 bases are shared with TRBD1. J gave up 2 bases and V 5 bases, and 11 bases lay outside the gene matches. Germline CDR1 MNHNY, CDR2 SVGAGI (reference sequence). This CDR3 region has 16 residues. CDR3 nucleotide sequence: TGTGCCAGCAGTACCAGGGGACAGAGGGCACAAGAGACCCAGTACTTC. This sequence encodes CASSTRGQRAQETQYF.

This clonotype has more than one count but fewer than ten. This rearrangement joins TRBV3-1 to TRBJ1-2; D gene ambiguous. This CDR3 contains 13 residues. Trimming stripped 0 bases from V and 7 bases from J, with 9 bases between. Germline-derived CDR1 and CDR2 are LGHDT and YNNKEL (reference sequence). The CDR3 is CASSQDALSGYTF. CDR3 nucleotides: TGTGCCAGCAGCCAAGACGCTTTAAGTGGCTACACCTTC.

A few counts support this clonotype. V is TRBV12-3 or TRBV12-4 and J is TRBJ1-1, with D possibly matching TRBD1 (5 bases). This CDR3 is 14 amino acids long. Trimming removed 5 bases from V and 4 bases from J, with 14 bases in between. The CDR3 DNA is TGTGCCAGCAGTCCCCAAGGGGCGGCCACTGAAGCTTTCTTT. Protein product: CASSPQGAATEAFF.